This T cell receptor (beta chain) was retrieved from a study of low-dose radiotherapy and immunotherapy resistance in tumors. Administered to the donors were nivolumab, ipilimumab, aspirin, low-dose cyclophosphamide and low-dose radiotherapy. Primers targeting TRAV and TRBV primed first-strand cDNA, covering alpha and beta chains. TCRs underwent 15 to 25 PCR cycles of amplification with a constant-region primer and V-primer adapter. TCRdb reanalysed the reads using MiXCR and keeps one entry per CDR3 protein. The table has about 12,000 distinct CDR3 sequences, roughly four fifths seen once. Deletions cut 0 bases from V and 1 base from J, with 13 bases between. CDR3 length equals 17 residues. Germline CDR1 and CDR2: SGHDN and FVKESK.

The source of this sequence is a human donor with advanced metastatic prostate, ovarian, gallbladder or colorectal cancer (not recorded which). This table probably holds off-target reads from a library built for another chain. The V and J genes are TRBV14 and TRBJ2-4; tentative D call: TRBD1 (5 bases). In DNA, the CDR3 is TGTGCCAGCAGCCAAGATGGGGCGGATGGGGCCAAAAACATTCAGTACTTC. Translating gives CASSQDGADGAKNIQYF.